This T cell receptor beta chain stems from a study of blood T cell repertoires in COVID-19. Study in general: The United States, Italy and Spain supplied acute and convalescent COVID-19 samples. In each case, the material was cDNA or gDNA derived from T cells, B-cell-depleted T cells, or PBMCs.

All enrollees were about 18 to 89 years old and from roughly 22 US areas. Original methodology: Cell counts per sample came from amplifying reference gene primers. Clones were read by immunoSEQ multiplex PCR, and TCRdb kept only the in-frame ones, dropping some. Clonal size and the V and J genes are those of that table, whereas D and trimming came from the DNA. The table shows about 130,000 clones, with 86% occurring only once. In this sample, this clone turned up once. The sequenced sample was PBMCs or T cells enriched from blood (not recorded which). The receptor's source is a woman aged 45-65 years who had recovered from COVID-19.

CDR3 sequence reads: CASSLGGASNQPQHF. The DNA of the CDR3 is TGTGCCAGCAGTTTAGGGGGGGCTAGCAATCAGCCCCAGCATTTT. The rearrangement links TRBV27 to TRBJ1-5; weak D call: TRBD1 (6 bases). CDR1 is MNHEY and CDR2 is SMNVEV in the germline V gene (reference sequence). The CDR3 covers 15 residues. V gave up 2 bases and J gave up 0 bases, with 8 bases separating them.